This TCR beta chain was sequenced in a study of blood T cell repertoires in COVID-19. Study overall: Sites in the United States, Italy and Spain provided acute and convalescent COVID-19 samples. Nucleic acid was either cDNA or gDNA, and it came from T cells, B-cell-depleted T cells, or PBMCs.

V lost 1 base to trimming and J lost 6 bases; unmatched junction nucleotides: 11. The CDR3 is 19 amino acids. The V gene's germline CDR1 is LGHDT and CDR2 YNNKEL (reference sequence). The protocol was immunoSEQ multiplex PCR, while the TCRdb copy is restricted to in-frame clones and leaves out a portion. The repertoire holds fewer than 400,000 clones, 80% to 95% seen once, with around 20% in the top ten. The chain combines TRBV3-1 (or the pseudogene TRBV3-2) with TRBJ2-1; 14 nucleotides match TRBD2. This receptor was identified in a woman in her 30s who had recovered from COVID-19. Sequences were obtained from PBMCs or T cells enriched from blood (not recorded which). Here the CDR3 DNA reads TGTGCCAGCAGCCAAGGACTAGCGGGAGGGACGCTCCGAGGCAATGAGCAGTTCTTC. This translates into CASSQGLAGGTLRGNEQFF.